These 15 T cell receptor beta chains came from one sample sequenced in a study of blood T cell repertoires in COVID-19. Method: immunoSEQ multiplex PCR; TCRdb's copy keeps in-frame clones and lacks some. The sample lists about 250,000 clones, just over 85% occurring once. Sequenced input: PBMCs or T cells enriched from blood (not recorded which). These receptors were obtained from a middle-aged man who had recovered from COVID-19.

The V call is TRBV28, the J call TRBJ1-2, with a weak D call TRBD1 (5 bases). CDR3 size: 14 residues. Germline V lookup: CDR1 MDHEN, CDR2 SYDVKM. Between the trimmed V and J ends, which lost 6 bases and 6 bases, there was a span of 17 bases. This chain's CDR3 is CASSPSRGDDGYTF. Written as DNA, the CDR3 is TGTGCCAGCAGCCCTAGTCGGGGGGACGATGGCTACACCTTC.

The rearrangement uses TRBV7-6 and TRBJ1-3, with 8 bases matching TRBD1. There are 14 residues in the CDR3. Germline V lookup: CDR1 SGHVS, CDR2 FNYEAQ. V lost 3 bases to trimming and J lost 6 bases; unmatched junction nucleotides: 4. CDR3 in DNA: TGTGCCAGCAGCTTTGACCAGGGGGCAAACACCATATATTTT. This codes for CASSFDQGANTIYF.

This chain joins TRBV12-3 or TRBV12-4 and TRBJ1-1; D not resolved. The CDR3 length is 13 residues. V gave up 0 bases and J gave up 3 bases, with 5 bases separating them. CDR3: CASSLAADTEAFF. CDR3 DNA sequence: TGTGCCAGCAGTTTAGCGGCAGACACTGAAGCTTTCTTT.

This clone was picked up one time. The chain employs TRBV20-1 and TRBJ1-1; D uncertain. The CDR3 has 11 amino acids. The germline gives CDR1 DFQATT, CDR2 SNEGSKA (reference sequence). Trimming cost V 4 bases and J 4 bases, with 7 bases left between them. DNA of the CDR3: TGCAGTGCTAATCGCGGCACTGAAGCTTTCTTT. It is translated as CSANRGTEAFF.

In regard to this clone: This sequence may be a read error, since a much larger clone differs from it by one base. This same CDR3 is encoded by further DNA sequences in the sample. This chain links TRBV2 with TRBJ1-1; D is perhaps TRBD1 (6 bases). CDR1 and CDR2 (germline): SNHLY, FYNNEI. Trimming shortened V by 6 bases and J by 1 base, and 9 bases separated the two germline ends. This CDR3 spans 13 amino acids. CDR3 region: CASRDSQNTEAFF. CDR3 sequence (DNA): TGTGCCAGCAGGGACAGTCAGAACACTGAAGCTTTCTTT.

The rearrangement links TRBV23-1 to TRBJ2-1; 8 nucleotides align to TRBD1. TRBV23-1 belongs to the ORF category, with a function that is uncertain. The CDR3 runs 14 residues. V lost 4 bases to trimming and J lost 4 bases; unmatched junction nucleotides: 3. CDR3 in DNA: TGCGCCAGCAGTCCGGACAGGGCGTACAATGAGCAGTTCTTC. Protein: CASSPDRAYNEQFF.

The V and J genes are TRBV27 and TRBJ1-2; 11 bases are shared with TRBD1. Germline-derived CDR1 and CDR2 are MNHEY and SMNVEV (reference sequence). J gave up 5 bases and V 8 bases, and 4 bases lay outside the gene matches. The CDR3 has 13 residues. CDR3 amino acids: CASGTGGIYGYTF. CDR3 sequence (DNA): TGTGCCAGCGGGACAGGGGGGATTTATGGCTACACCTTC.

The rearrangement links TRBV19 to TRBJ2-1, with D hard to call. There are 15 residues in the CDR3. Trimming shortened V by 5 bases and J by 7 bases, and 18 bases separated the two germline ends. Germline assignment: CDR1 LNHDA and CDR2 SQIVND (reference sequence). CDR3: CASSRGGILMNEQFF. CDR3 nucleotides: TGTGCCAGTAGTCGAGGCGGAATATTGATGAATGAGCAGTTCTTC. Full variable domain (remainder filled in from reference TRBV19 and TRBJ2-1): DGGITQSPKYLFRKEGQNVTLSCEQNLNHDAMYWYRQDPGQGLRLIYYSQIVNDFQKGDIAEGYSVSREKKESFPLTVTSAQKNPTAFYLCASSRGGILMNEQFFGPGTRLTVL.

The chain employs TRBV27 and TRBJ1-6; 7 bases match TRBD1. V was pared by 4 bases and J by 0 bases, with 6 bases of the junction left unmatched. Germline lookup yields CDR1 MNHEY and CDR2 SMNVEV (reference sequence). The CDR3 length is 17 residues. CDR3 bases: TGTGCCAGCAGTTCGGACAGGTTCAGCTCCTATAATTCACCCCTCCACTTT. Translation: CASSSDRFSSYNSPLHF.

The rearrangement uses TRBV7-2 and TRBJ1-4; 8 nucleotides line up with TRBD1. Looked up from germline, CDR1 is SGHTA and CDR2 is FQGNSA. The trim removed 4 bases at V and 3 bases at J, leaving 1 base unmatched. The CDR3 spans 14 residues. CDR3 amino acids: CASSWGQANEKLFF. The CDR3, as DNA: TGTGCCAGCAGCTGGGGACAGGCTAATGAAAAACTGTTTTTT.

This chain connects TRBV2 to TRBJ1-2, with a tentative D call TRBD1 (6 bases). Germline V CDR1 and CDR2: SNHLY, FYNNEI. There are 16 residues in the CDR3. V gave up 2 bases and J gave up 2 bases, with 15 bases separating them. The CDR3, as DNA: TGTGCCAGCAGTGAACCCGGGCAGGGGACCAACTATGGCTACACCTTC. It specifies CASSEPGQGTNYGYTF.

This clone occurred once. This CDR3 is CASSQDPARNYEQYF. Here the CDR3 DNA reads TGTGCCAGCAGCCAAGATCCGGCCAGGAACTACGAGCAGTACTTC. The rearrangement links TRBV3-1 (or the pseudogene TRBV3-2) to TRBJ2-7, with D hard to call. The length of the CDR3 is 15 residues. V lost 0 bases, J lost 3 bases, and 12 bases lay in between. Per the germline V gene, CDR1 is LGHDT and CDR2 is YNNKEL (reference sequence).

The chain is built from TRBV10-3 and TRBJ2-2; perhaps TRBD1 as D (6 bases). CDR1 is ENHRY and CDR2 is SYGVKD in the germline V gene. CDR3 length: 16 amino acids. V dropped 7 bases and J dropped 3 bases, with 18 bases sitting between them. CDR3 in amino acids: CAIKPAGTPDTGELFF. The CDR3, as DNA: TGTGCCATCAAGCCCGCCGGGACACCCGACACCGGGGAGCTGTTTTTT.

The chain employs TRBV27 and TRBJ2-7; D may be TRBD1 (6 bases). CDR1 and CDR2 from the germline V gene are MNHEY and SMNVEV (reference sequence). Trimming left V 9 bases short and J 3 bases short, with 15 bases between. The CDR3 runs 13 residues. Here the CDR3 reads CASGRQDLYEQYF. CDR3 DNA sequence: TGTGCCAGTGGGCGACAGGACCTCTACGAGCAGTACTTC.

The chain combines TRBV7-6 with TRBJ2-3; TRBD2 might be the D (5 bases). Germline CDR1 reads SGHVS; CDR2 reads FNYEAQ. This CDR3 has 14 amino acids. V was clipped by 1 base and J by 6 bases, with 11 bases between them. The CDR3 protein is CASSLGGTGDTQYF. The CDR3 DNA is TGTGCCAGCAGCTTAGGCGGAACGGGGGATACGCAGTATTTT.